Listed here are 29 T cell receptor beta chains from one sample, sequenced in a study of technical replicates of blood from a handful of donors. The data were produced by immunoSEQ multiplex PCR, yet TCRdb's version contains in-frame clones alone and is incomplete. The sample carries around 93,000 clones, over 85% recorded once. Material for sequencing was T cells isolated from PBMCs. These receptors all come from a human donor in good health.

The V gene is TRBV5-1, the J gene TRBJ2-3; 8 positions agree with TRBD1. Germline V gene data show CDR1 as SGHRS and CDR2 as YFSETQ. Unmatched junction bases numbered 11, after V lost 4 bases and J lost 4 bases. The CDR3 has 16 residues. CDR3 bases: TGCGCCAGCAGCCGGGCGACAGGGGCGAGGTCAGATACGCAGTATTTT. It yields the protein CASSRATGARSDTQYF.

Turning to this clone: The junction departs from germline at one end; a sequencing error may be responsible. The rearrangement links TRBV30 to TRBJ2-5, with no clear D. CDR3 length: 13 residues. From germline, CDR1 is GTSNPN and CDR2 SVGIG (reference sequence). The CDR3 is CAWSVRVQETRYF. As DNA, the CDR3 is TGTGCCTGGAGTGTACGGGTTCAAGAGACCCGGTACTTC.

The J gene is TRBJ1-5, the V gene TRBV27; D may be TRBD1 (5 bases). This CDR3 has 15 residues. Trimming shortened V by 4 bases and J by 5 bases, and 15 bases separated the two germline ends. Germline lookup yields CDR1 MNHEY and CDR2 SMNVEV (reference sequence). The CDR3 DNA is TGTGCCAGCAGTTCCGACGGGAGCAGGGATCAGCCCCAGCATTTT. Its translation is CASSSDGSRDQPQHF.

V is TRBV30 and J is TRBJ1-5, with D possibly matching TRBD1 (6 bases). This CDR3 is 14 amino acids long. Trimming removed 5 bases at V and 6 bases at J, with 17 bases between. Germline assignment: CDR1 GTSNPN and CDR2 SVGIG (reference sequence). The CDR3 DNA sequence: TGTGCCTGGGGGGAATACATGGACAGTCAGCCCCAGCATTTT. It specifies CAWGEYMDSQPQHF.

The chain is built from TRBV2 and TRBJ1-2, with D perhaps TRBD1 (6 bases). The V gene lost 1 base and the J gene lost 4 bases, with 13 bases spanning the gap. The CDR3 has 15 amino acids. Germline values: CDR1 SNHLY, CDR2 FYNNEI. The chain's CDR3 is CASSEERGGIYGYTF. The CDR3 region has the DNA TGTGCCAGCAGTGAAGAAAGGGGGGGAATCTATGGCTACACCTTC.

V gene TRBV18 combines with J gene TRBJ2-7; D possibly corresponds to TRBD2 (5 bases). Germline lookup yields CDR1 KGHSH and CDR2 LQKENI. The V end lost 7 bases, the J end lost 3 bases, and 16 bases lay between the germline ends. This CDR3 comprises 14 residues. This CDR3 is CASLSGEGGYEQYF. DNA of the CDR3: TGTGCCAGCTTATCGGGCGAGGGCGGCTACGAGCAGTACTTC.

The chain is built from TRBV7-9 and TRBJ1-1; the D gene is possibly TRBD1 (5 bases). The CDR3 has 13 residues. The germline V gene has CDR1 SEHNR and CDR2 FQNEAQ (reference sequence). Trimming cost V 1 base and J 3 bases, with 6 bases left between them. CDR3 DNA sequence: TGTGCCAGCAGCTTAGGGGGGGACACTGAAGCTTTCTTT. Residues: CASSLGGDTEAFF.

V gene TRBV7-6 combines with J gene TRBJ2-2; D is possibly TRBD1 (6 bases). Trimming cost V 7 bases and J 6 bases, with 12 bases left between them. The CDR3 loop spans 13 amino acids. The germline CDR1 and CDR2 sequences are SGHVS and FNYEAQ. The CDR3 loop reads CASNTRGAGELFF. The CDR3 region has the DNA TGTGCCAGCAACACCAGGGGTGCCGGGGAGCTGTTTTTT.

This clone was seen just once. The rearrangement links TRBV7-9 to TRBJ2-1, with TRBD2 as a possible D gene (6 bases). Germline CDR1 and CDR2: SEHNR and FQNEAQ (reference sequence). The CDR3 has 13 residues. The ends were cut back, 2 bases at V and 5 bases at J, with 7 bases in the middle. CDR3 sequence reads: CASSLLADNEQFF. The CDR3 DNA reads TGTGCCAGCAGCTTATTAGCGGACAATGAGCAGTTCTTC.

The gene calls are TRBV7-9 and TRBJ2-7; 9 bases agree with TRBD1. Germline lookup yields CDR1 SEHNR and CDR2 FQNEAQ (reference sequence). This CDR3 contains 14 residues. Trimming removed 4 bases from V and 2 bases from J; junction bases left unmatched: 3. The CDR3 nucleotides read TGTGCCAGCAGCTGGACAGGGGTGACCTACGAGCAGTACTTC. Translated: CASSWTGVTYEQYF.

The chain recombines TRBV27 with TRBJ2-7, with D possibly being TRBD2 (6 bases). V lost 5 bases and J 3 bases, leaving 17 bases between the germline ends. Germline CDR1 is MNHEY and CDR2 is SMNVEV (reference sequence). CDR3 length equals 15 residues. The CDR3 reads CASSHHSGRGYEQYF. CDR3 DNA: TGTGCCAGCAGTCACCATAGCGGTAGGGGCTACGAGCAGTACTTC.

This chain connects TRBV9 to TRBJ2-1; weak D call: TRBD1 (5 bases). Between the trimmed V and J ends, which lost 4 bases and 9 bases, there was a span of 8 bases. The CDR3 runs 11 residues. CDR1 SGDLS and CDR2 YYNGEE come from the germline V gene. The CDR3 DNA sequence: TGTGCCAGCAGCCCAGGGTTTGAGCAGTTCTTC. Protein sequence: CASSPGFEQFF.

V gene TRBV9 combines with J gene TRBJ1-2, with 10 bases that match TRBD1. Germline assignment: CDR1 SGDLS and CDR2 YYNGEE. Trimming cost V 3 bases and J 8 bases; bases outside gene matches: 13. The CDR3 length is 16 residues. CDR3 nucleotide sequence: TGTGCCAGCAGCGGACCTCGGGACAGGGGTAGTGGGGGCTACACCTTC. Protein product: CASSGPRDRGSGGYTF.

J is TRBJ2-7 and V is TRBV6-1; D is undetermined. The CDR3 runs to 11 residues. V was clipped by 6 bases and J by 2 bases, with 5 bases between them. Germline V gene sequence: CDR1 MNHNS, CDR2 SASEGT. The CDR3 here is CASRYTYEQYF. The CDR3 nucleotides read TGTGCCAGCAGGTATACCTACGAGCAGTACTTC.

The chain has TRBV4-1 and TRBJ2-1, with D uncertain. The germline gives CDR1 MGHRA, CDR2 YSYEKL. The CDR3 runs 15 residues. V lost 0 bases, J lost 0 bases, and 6 bases lay in between. In nucleotides, the CDR3 is TGCGCCAGCAGCCAAGACCCTTTCTCCTACAATGAGCAGTTCTTC. Translating it yields CASSQDPFSYNEQFF.

The chain's CDR3 is CAWSYGTARSTTDTQYF. In DNA, the CDR3 is TGTGCCTGGAGTTACGGGACAGCTCGGAGTACCACAGATACGCAGTATTTT. The J gene is TRBJ2-3, the V gene TRBV30; TRBD1 agrees at 7 bases. Germline CDR1 is GTSNPN and CDR2 is SVGIG (reference sequence). Losses at the gene ends were 2 bases for V and 2 bases for J; bases not matched to a gene: 13. The CDR3 is 17 amino acids.

This rearrangement joins TRBV2 to TRBJ2-1, with 10 bases fitting TRBD1. This CDR3 has 15 residues. V was pared by 8 bases and J by 7 bases, with 11 bases of the junction left unmatched. Looked up from germline, CDR1 is SNHLY and CDR2 is FYNNEI. The CDR3 sequence is CASVDRGRKGNEQFF. For the CDR3, the DNA is TGTGCCAGCGTAGACAGGGGGCGAAAGGGAAATGAGCAGTTCTTC.

The genes are TRBV2 and TRBJ1-4, with TRBD1 matching over 7 bases. The V gene's germline CDR1 is SNHLY and CDR2 FYNNEI. This CDR3 has 13 residues. V was clipped by 6 bases and J by 6 bases; unmatched bases: 4. Written as DNA, the CDR3 is TGTGCCAGCAGCCCGCAGGGGGATGAAAAACTGTTTTTT. Translating it yields CASSPQGDEKLFF. Supplemented by reference TRBV2 and TRBJ1-4, the full variable domain reads EPEVTQTPSHQVTQMGQEVILRCVPISNHLYFYWYRQILGQKVEFLVSFYNNEISEKSEIFDDQFSVERPDGSNFTLKIRSTKLEDSAMYFCASSPQGDEKLFFGSGTQLSVL.

In this sample, this clone turned up once. The V call is TRBV4-2, the J call TRBJ2-7; maybe TRBD2 (6 bases). Germline V lookup: CDR1 LGHNA, CDR2 YNFKEQ. CDR3 length: 16 residues. The ends were cut back, 4 bases at V and 1 base at J, with 17 bases in the middle. The CDR3 DNA sequence: TGTGCCAGCAGCCTCTTCCAAGGTAGCGGATCCTACGAGCAGTACTTC. Translating gives CASSLFQGSGSYEQYF.

The chain combines TRBV9 with TRBJ1-3; D may be TRBD1 (5 bases). The CDR3 has 17 residues. The germline gives CDR1 SGDLS, CDR2 YYNGEE. V shed 0 bases and J shed 3 bases, with 16 bases lying between them. The CDR3 nucleotides read TGTGCCAGCAGCGTAGGGTTGGGGGGGGATCTTGGAAACACCATATATTTT. Protein product: CASSVGLGGDLGNTIYF.

The chain has TRBV6-1 and TRBJ2-3, with TRBD1 identical over 7 bases. The junction had 8 bases not matched to a gene; V was cut back by 1 base and J by 7 bases. The CDR3 length is 15 residues. Germline CDR1 MNHNS, CDR2 SASEGT. CDR3 in DNA: TGTGCCAGCAGTGAAGGGTGGACAGGAACCAATACGCAGTATTTT. It is translated as CASSEGWTGTNTQYF.

The chain joins TRBV27 to TRBJ2-7; D is unclear. V gave up 4 bases and J gave up 0 bases, with 7 bases separating them. CDR1 is MNHEY, CDR2 SMNVEV, per germline (reference sequence). The CDR3 covers 13 residues. In DNA form, the CDR3 reads TGTGCCAGCAGTTCCACAGCCTCCTACGAGCAGTACTTC. Translation: CASSSTASYEQYF.

The chain uses TRBV27 and TRBJ1-4; possibly TRBD1 for D (5 bases). The V gene lost 5 bases and the J gene lost 1 base, with 23 bases spanning the gap. The germline V gene has CDR1 MNHEY and CDR2 SMNVEV (reference sequence). CDR3 length: 19 residues. CDR3 region: CASSRGTVTLTGTNEKLFF. The DNA for the CDR3 is TGTGCCAGCAGTCGCGGGACCGTCACCTTGACGGGAACTAATGAAAAACTGTTTTTT. Complete variable domain (other parts from reference TRBV27 and TRBJ1-4): EAQVTQNPRYLITVTGKKLTVTCSQNMNHEYMSWYRQDPGLGLRQIYYSMNVEVTDKGDVPEGYKVSRKEKRNFPLILESPSPNQTSLYFCASSRGTVTLTGTNEKLFFGSGTQLSVL.

This sequence joins TRBV9 and TRBJ2-3; unclear D gene. With 3 bases removed from V and 5 bases from J, the gap between germline ends came to 16 bases. Germline values: CDR1 SGDLS, CDR2 YYNGEE. CDR3 length equals 15 residues. CDR3 protein: CASSGSRIVGDTQYF. In nucleotides, the CDR3 is TGTGCCAGCAGCGGGAGTAGAATAGTAGGAGATACGCAGTATTTT.

J is TRBJ2-5 and V is TRBV11-2, with 7 positions matching TRBD1. The CDR3 spans 16 residues. The V gene end was trimmed by 4 bases and the J gene end by 4 bases; junction bases not matched to a gene: 12. CDR1 SGHAT and CDR2 FQNNGV come from the germline V gene. DNA of the CDR3: TGTGCCAGCAGCTCCCTTAGGGGGCTCCTGAGAGAGACCCAGTACTTC. Its translation is CASSSLRGLLRETQYF.

About this clone itself: The same CDR3 can be traced to other DNA sequences in this sample. This rearrangement joins TRBV20-1 to TRBJ2-7, with TRBD1 as a possible D gene (6 bases). The CDR3 totals 11 residues. Germline loops: CDR1 DFQATT, CDR2 SNEGSKA (reference sequence). Trimming took off 3 bases at V and 3 bases at J, with 6 bases between the two ends. CDR3: CSARDSYEQYF. CDR3 coding DNA: TGCAGTGCTAGGGACAGCTACGAGCAGTACTTC.

The V call is TRBV2, the J call TRBJ1-2; D is uncertain. The CDR3 totals 13 residues. V lost 3 bases to trimming and J lost 4 bases, with 9 bases between them. Germline V gene data show CDR1 as SNHLY and CDR2 as FYNNEI. This chain's CDR3 is CASSEASSYGYTF. The CDR3 DNA sequence: TGTGCCAGCAGTGAGGCCAGTTCCTATGGCTACACCTTC.

The chain uses TRBV5-1 and TRBJ2-3; D possibly corresponds to TRBD2 (6 bases). There are 14 residues in the CDR3. Trimming removed 3 bases at V and 5 bases at J, with 13 bases between. Per germline, CDR1 SGHRS and CDR2 YFSETQ. CDR3 protein: CASSWREERDTQYF. In nucleotides, the CDR3 is TGCGCCAGCAGCTGGCGGGAAGAAAGAGATACGCAGTATTTT.

V and J are TRBV5-1 and TRBJ2-3, with 9 bases that match TRBD2. CDR3 length: 15 amino acids. Germline CDR1 and CDR2: SGHRS and YFSETQ. Trimming cost V 7 bases and J 4 bases; bases outside gene matches: 10. The DNA of the CDR3 is TGCGCCAGCTCGGTAGCGGGAGCATTCGCAGATACGCAGTATTTT. Its translation: CASSVAGAFADTQYF.